A single sample is the source of the 26 T cell receptor beta chains below, sequenced in a study of T cell responses to AZD1222 COVID-19 vaccine. The method was immunoSEQ multiplex PCR; TCRdb's version includes in-frame clones alone and lacks a portion of them. The sample includes some 110,000 clones, around nine tenths of them seen just once. This specimen was peripheral blood, taken on day 0 of AZD1222 vaccination. These receptors came from an adult in good health.

J is TRBJ2-3 and V is TRBV11-2; tentative D call: TRBD2 (7 bases). Per germline, CDR1 SGHAT and CDR2 FQNNGV. The ends were cut back, 3 bases at V and 1 base at J, with 14 bases in the middle. The CDR3 length is 16 residues. CDR3: CASSFSGGGGTDTQYF. The DNA for the CDR3 is TGTGCCAGCAGCTTTTCGGGGGGCGGGGGCACAGATACGCAGTATTTT.

V and J are TRBV10-3 and TRBJ1-4, with D hard to call. Germline V gene data show CDR1 as ENHRY and CDR2 as SYGVKD. The length of the CDR3 is 13 residues. Trimming stripped 1 base from V and 5 bases from J, with 5 bases between. The CDR3 sequence: CAISEFGNEKLFF. DNA for the CDR3: TGTGCCATCAGTGAGTTTGGAAATGAAAAACTGTTTTTT.

The rearrangement joins TRBV7-6 to TRBJ2-1, with D perhaps TRBD2 (7 bases). Per the germline V gene, CDR1 is SGHVS and CDR2 is FNYEAQ. The CDR3 extends over 15 amino acids. The germline V and J ends were trimmed by 5 bases and 3 bases, with 14 bases remaining between them. The CDR3: CASSLGGGNYNEQFF. The CDR3 DNA reads TGTGCCAGCAGCCTAGGGGGGGGCAACTACAATGAGCAGTTCTTC.

The chain has TRBV7-3 and TRBJ2-3, with 8 positions matching TRBD1. From germline, CDR1 is SGHTA and CDR2 FQGTGA. The CDR3 has 17 amino acids. Germline trimming cut 2 bases from V and 2 bases from J; bases unmatched to any gene: 9. The CDR3 spells CASSLDAGTGTTDTQYF. In DNA, the CDR3 is TGTGCCAGCAGCTTAGACGCCGGGACAGGCACCACAGATACGCAGTATTTT.

The genes are TRBV20-1 and TRBJ2-1; tentatively, D is TRBD2 (7 bases). CDR3 length: 12 residues. Trimming took 3 bases from V and 10 from J, leaving 13 bases between them. Germline CDR1 is DFQATT and CDR2 is SNEGSKA (reference sequence). The CDR3 loop is CSASGGADEQFF. Written as DNA, the CDR3 is TGCAGTGCTAGTGGGGGGGCGGACGAGCAGTTCTTC.

This rearrangement joins TRBV6-5 to TRBJ1-1; TRBD1 agrees at 9 bases. CDR3 length equals 12 residues. The V and J ends lost 8 bases and 7 bases, in that order; junction bases with no gene match: 5. The germline CDR1 and CDR2 sequences are MNHEY and SVGAGI. The CDR3 DNA follows: TGTGCCAGCGGGGGACAGGGATTTGAAGCTTTCTTT. Residues: CASGGQGFEAFF.

V and J are TRBV3-1 (or the pseudogene TRBV3-2) and TRBJ2-2; D may be TRBD2 (7 bases). CDR1 and CDR2 (germline): LGHDT, YNNKEL (reference sequence). V lost 2 bases and J 6 bases, leaving 10 bases between the germline ends. This CDR3 comprises 14 residues. CDR3 DNA sequence: TGTGCCAGCAGCCAACGGGGGGCGCCCGGGGAGCTGTTTTTT. Translation: CASSQRGAPGELFF.

This clone was seen a few times. This chain links TRBV30 with TRBJ1-1; D gene uncertain. This CDR3 has 11 amino acids. Germline values: CDR1 GTSNPN, CDR2 SVGIG (reference sequence). Trimming removed 5 bases from V and 5 bases from J, with 9 bases in between. DNA of the CDR3: TGTGCCTGGTCCGGGTGGACTGAAGCTTTCTTT. This translates into CAWSGWTEAFF.

The chain employs TRBV28 and TRBJ1-2, with 8 bases that match TRBD1. CDR1 is MDHEN, CDR2 SYDVKM, per germline. The CDR3 extends over 13 amino acids. V was clipped by 6 bases and J by 4 bases; unmatched bases: 4. CDR3 sequence (DNA): TGTGCCAGCAGCCCTGGACAGGGCTATGGCTACACCTTC. Translation gives CASSPGQGYGYTF.

The rearrangement uses TRBV7-2 and TRBJ2-4, with D unresolved. CDR3 size: 14 residues. Germline CDR1 reads SGHTA; CDR2 reads FQGNSA. V dropped 8 bases and J dropped 0 bases, with 11 bases sitting between them. This CDR3 is CASQFGGAKNIQYF. The CDR3 DNA reads as TGTGCCAGCCAGTTCGGCGGAGCCAAAAACATTCAGTACTTC.

This chain links TRBV5-1 with TRBJ1-2; D is undetermined. CDR3 length equals 12 residues. The V gene's germline CDR1 is SGHRS and CDR2 YFSETQ. V was pared by 4 bases and J by 5 bases, with 9 bases between. Here the CDR3 DNA reads TGCGCCAGCAGCGCGGGAAGGTATGGCTACACCTTC. It specifies CASSAGRYGYTF.

Of note for this clone: As the CDR3 is not closed by the conserved phenylalanine or tryptophan, this likely results from a read error. The chain carries TRBV7-9 and TRBJ1-6, with D unresolved. Trimming removed 5 bases from V and 6 bases from J, with 23 bases in between. Germline V gene data show CDR1 as SEHNR and CDR2 as FQNEAQ (reference sequence). This CDR3 comprises 18 residues. The CDR3 DNA reads TGTGCCAGCAGCCCGGCGGCAGAGGAGTACCCGTTTAATTCACCCCTCCACCTT. Encoded protein: CASSPAAEEYPFNSPLHL.

A few counts support this clone. The chain joins TRBV6-6 to TRBJ2-7; maybe TRBD2 (5 bases). The CDR3 sequence is 14 residues long. Trimming stripped 7 bases from V and 1 base from J, with 14 bases between. Looked up from germline, CDR1 is MNHNY and CDR2 is SVGAGI (reference sequence). CDR3 region: CASIPSSSSYEQYF. For the CDR3, the DNA is TGTGCCAGCATCCCTAGCTCGTCTTCCTACGAGCAGTACTTC.

The J gene is TRBJ1-5, the V gene TRBV6-5; 7 positions match TRBD1. Germline V gene lookup returns CDR1 MNHEY and CDR2 SVGAGI. Losses at the gene ends were 6 bases for V and 0 bases for J; bases not matched to a gene: 5. This CDR3 has 15 amino acids. CDR3 nucleotides: TGTGCCAGCAGAGCCGGGACAGTTAGCAATCAGCCCCAGCATTTT. Amino acids: CASRAGTVSNQPQHF.

The gene calls are TRBV7-3 and TRBJ2-1; 8 nucleotides agree with TRBD1. The V and J ends lost 4 bases and 7 bases, in that order; junction bases with no gene match: 12. The CDR3 spans 16 residues. The germline V gene encodes CDR1 SGHTA and CDR2 FQGTGA. For the CDR3, the DNA is TGTGCCAGCAGCTCCACCGGGACAGGTTTTTGGAATGAGCAGTTCTTC. Amino acid sequence: CASSSTGTGFWNEQFF.

The gene calls are TRBV19 and TRBJ2-1, with unresolved D. The CDR3 has 14 amino acids. Trimming shortened V by 6 bases and J by 0 bases, and 9 bases separated the two germline ends. Germline assignment: CDR1 LNHDA and CDR2 SQIVND (reference sequence). The CDR3: CASSQWDSYNEQFF. The CDR3 DNA reads TGTGCCAGTAGCCAGTGGGACTCCTACAATGAGCAGTTCTTC.

The chain couples TRBV7-9 to TRBJ2-2, with D possibly matching TRBD1 (5 bases). The CDR3 consists of 14 residues. V was shortened by 6 bases and J by 1 base, with 9 bases between the two germline ends. From germline, CDR1 is SEHNR and CDR2 FQNEAQ (reference sequence). The CDR3 region has the DNA TGTGCCAGCAGACTTCAGGGGAACACCGGGGAGCTGTTTTTT. Translation: CASRLQGNTGELFF.

CDR3 in DNA: TGTGCCAGCAGCCGCGGGACTCGGGTTGGCTACACCTTC. This encodes CASSRGTRVGYTF. This chain joins TRBV6-5 and TRBJ1-2; TRBD1 might be the D (5 bases). The CDR3 has 13 residues. Between the trimmed V and J ends, which lost 6 bases and 7 bases, there was a span of 15 bases. The germline CDR1 and CDR2 sequences are MNHEY and SVGAGI.

J is TRBJ2-1 and V is TRBV3-1 (or the pseudogene TRBV3-2), with 8 bases fitting TRBD2. This CDR3 has 15 amino acids. Losses at the gene ends were 0 bases for V and 8 bases for J; bases not matched to a gene: 6. CDR1 is LGHDT, CDR2 YNNKEL, per germline (reference sequence). The CDR3 bases are TGTGCCAGCAGCCAAGATATGCGGGGGGACTATGAGCAGTTCTTC. Amino acids: CASSQDMRGDYEQFF.

The chain is built from TRBV6-2 or TRBV6-3 and TRBJ2-7; TRBD1 might be the D (6 bases). Germline V gives CDR1 MNHEY, CDR2 SVGEGT. The V gene lost 5 bases and the J gene lost 5 bases, with 16 bases spanning the gap. This CDR3 contains 14 residues. The CDR3 reads CASSPPLTGNEQYF. CDR3 DNA sequence: TGTGCCAGCAGTCCACCTCTTACAGGGAACGAGCAGTACTTC.

The gene calls are TRBV5-1 and TRBJ1-6; D is possibly TRBD1 (5 bases). V was shortened by 0 bases and J by 7 bases, with 8 bases between the two germline ends. The CDR3 loop spans 14 amino acids. Germline CDR1 reads SGHRS; CDR2 reads YFSETQ. The CDR3 DNA is TGCGCCAGCAGCTTGGATCAGGGAAATTCACCCCTCCACTTT. Translated, it gives CASSLDQGNSPLHF.

V and J are TRBV6-5 and TRBJ1-1; 7 nucleotides match TRBD1. The V segment lost 5 bases and the J segment 5 bases; nucleotides outside the gene matches: 8. Germline CDR1 reads MNHEY; CDR2 reads SVGAGI. The CDR3 is 14 amino acids. The CDR3 region is CASSTGESWTEAFF. The CDR3 region has the DNA TGTGCCAGCAGTACAGGGGAATCGTGGACTGAAGCTTTCTTT.

As regards this clone: Sequence at one end of the junction differs from germline and may be a read error. J is TRBJ2-3 and V is TRBV7-7, with 7 bases matching TRBD1. Germline V gene sequence: CDR1 SSHAT, CDR2 FNYEAQ (reference sequence). The CDR3 spans 14 residues. CDR3 in amino acids: CASSPGTAGDTQYF. The DNA of the CDR3 is TGTGCTAGCAGCCCCGGGACAGCAGGAGATACGCAGTATTTT.

About this clone: The sample carries other DNA sequences with the same CDR3. V and J are TRBV12-3 or TRBV12-4 and TRBJ1-1; D unresolved. The CDR3 sequence is 13 residues long. Trimming shortened V by 1 base and J by 1 base, and 4 bases separated the two germline ends. DNA of the CDR3: TGTGCCAGCAGTTTAGTGAAGAACACTGAAGCTTTCTTT. Protein sequence: CASSLVKNTEAFF.

The genes are TRBV5-5 and TRBJ1-3, with D perhaps TRBD1 (6 bases). V was shortened by 5 bases and J by 4 bases, with 16 bases between the two germline ends. The CDR3 contains 15 residues. Germline CDR1 reads SGHKS; CDR2 reads YYEKEE (reference sequence). The CDR3 spells CASRPTGNWGNTIYF. The CDR3 DNA sequence: TGTGCCAGCAGGCCTACAGGGAATTGGGGAAACACCATATATTTT.

This clone is a singleton in its sample. The rearrangement uses TRBV27 and TRBJ2-3, with 8 bases that match TRBD2. After removal of 3 bases from V and 2 bases from J, the junction contained 7 bases not matched to a gene. This CDR3 spans 16 amino acids. CDR1 is MNHEY and CDR2 is SMNVEV in the germline V gene (reference sequence). The CDR3 region has the DNA TGTGCCAGCAGTTTGTGGCGGGGGGCCTCCACAGATACGCAGTATTTT. It is translated as CASSLWRGASTDTQYF.